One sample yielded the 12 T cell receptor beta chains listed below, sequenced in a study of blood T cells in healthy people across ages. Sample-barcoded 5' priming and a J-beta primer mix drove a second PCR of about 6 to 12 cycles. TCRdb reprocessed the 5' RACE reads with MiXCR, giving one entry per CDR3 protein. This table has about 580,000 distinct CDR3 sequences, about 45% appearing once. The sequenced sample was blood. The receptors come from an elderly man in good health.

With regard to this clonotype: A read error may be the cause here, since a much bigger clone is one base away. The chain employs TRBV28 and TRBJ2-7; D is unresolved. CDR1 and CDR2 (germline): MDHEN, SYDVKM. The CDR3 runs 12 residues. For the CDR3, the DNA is TGTACCAGCAGTGTAAGCTCCTACGAGCAGTACTTC. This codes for CTSSVSSYEQYF.

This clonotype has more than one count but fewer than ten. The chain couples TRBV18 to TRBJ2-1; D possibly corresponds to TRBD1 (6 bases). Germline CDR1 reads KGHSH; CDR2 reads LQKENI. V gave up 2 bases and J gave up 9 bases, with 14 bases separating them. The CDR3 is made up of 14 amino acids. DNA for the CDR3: TGTGCCAGCTCACCAGGGGGCGACCTCACTGAGCAGTTCTTC. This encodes CASSPGGDLTEQFF.

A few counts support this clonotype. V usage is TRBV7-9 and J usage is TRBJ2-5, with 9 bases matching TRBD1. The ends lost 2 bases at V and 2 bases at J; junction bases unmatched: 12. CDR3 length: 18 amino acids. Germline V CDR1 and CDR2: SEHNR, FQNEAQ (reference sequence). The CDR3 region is CASSLLVYPGQGQETQYF. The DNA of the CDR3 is TGTGCCAGCAGCTTACTAGTTTACCCTGGACAGGGGCAAGAGACCCAGTACTTC.

CDR3 nucleotide sequence: TGCGCCAGCAGCTTGGATCCGGGTAACTCCTACGAGCAGTTCTTC. It specifies CASSLDPGNSYEQFF. This chain connects TRBV5-1 to TRBJ2-1; D gene unclear. V lost 0 bases, J lost 10 bases, and 17 bases lay in between. The CDR3 is 15 residues long. Germline V gives CDR1 SGHRS, CDR2 YFSETQ.

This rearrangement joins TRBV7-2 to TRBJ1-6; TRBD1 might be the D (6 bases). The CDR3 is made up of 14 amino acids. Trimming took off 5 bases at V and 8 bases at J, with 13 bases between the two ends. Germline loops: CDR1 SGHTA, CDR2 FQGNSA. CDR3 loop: CASSPRGRDSPLHF. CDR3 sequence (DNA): TGTGCCAGCAGCCCCAGGGGCAGGGATTCACCCCTCCACTTT.

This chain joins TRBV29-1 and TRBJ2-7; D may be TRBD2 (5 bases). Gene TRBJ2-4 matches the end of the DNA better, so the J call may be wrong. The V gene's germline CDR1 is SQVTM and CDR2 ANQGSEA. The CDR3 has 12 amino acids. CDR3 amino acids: CSVADWENIQYF. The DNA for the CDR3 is TGCAGCGTCGCCGACTGGGAGAACATTCAGTACTTC.

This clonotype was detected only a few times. CDR3 DNA sequence: TGCGCCAGCAGCTTATTCGGGCTAGCGGGGCCCTCCTACGAGCAGTACTTC. It yields the protein CASSLFGLAGPSYEQYF. The rearrangement links TRBV5-1 to TRBJ2-7; 9 nucleotides align to TRBD2. The V and J ends lost 2 bases and 0 bases, in that order; junction bases with no gene match: 9. Per germline, CDR1 SGHRS and CDR2 YFSETQ. The CDR3 has 17 residues.

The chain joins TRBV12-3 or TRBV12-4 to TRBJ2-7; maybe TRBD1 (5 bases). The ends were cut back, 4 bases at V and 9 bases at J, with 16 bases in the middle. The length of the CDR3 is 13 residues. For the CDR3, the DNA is TGTGCCAGCAGTTCCAGGGAAAGCTGGAGGCAGTACTTC. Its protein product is CASSSRESWRQYF.

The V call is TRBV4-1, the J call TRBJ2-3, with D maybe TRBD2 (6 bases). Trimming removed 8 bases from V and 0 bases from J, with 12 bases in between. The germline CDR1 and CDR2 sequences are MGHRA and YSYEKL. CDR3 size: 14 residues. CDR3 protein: CASRGTYSTDTQYF. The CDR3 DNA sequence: TGCGCCAGCCGGGGGACCTACAGCACAGATACGCAGTATTTT.

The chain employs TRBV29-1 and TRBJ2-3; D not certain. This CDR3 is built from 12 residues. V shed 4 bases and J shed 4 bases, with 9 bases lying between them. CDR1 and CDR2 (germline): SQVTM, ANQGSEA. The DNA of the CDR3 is TGCAGCGTTGCGGTAGTGTCAGATACGCAGTATTTT. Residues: CSVAVVSDTQYF.

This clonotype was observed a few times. CDR3 in amino acids: CASSSGPSRGRGLSYTF. As DNA, the CDR3 is TGTGCCAGCAGCTCCGGCCCCTCAAGGGGTAGGGGGTTAAGCTACACCTTC. V gene TRBV7-9 combines with J gene TRBJ1-2; weak D call: TRBD1 (6 bases). Germline CDR1 and CDR2: SEHNR and FQNEAQ (reference sequence). V lost 4 bases and J lost 9, with 27 bases in between. The length of the CDR3 is 17 residues.

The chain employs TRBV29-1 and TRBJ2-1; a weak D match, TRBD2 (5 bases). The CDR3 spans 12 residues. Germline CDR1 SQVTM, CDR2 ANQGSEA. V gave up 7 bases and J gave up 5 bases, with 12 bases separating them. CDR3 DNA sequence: TGCAGCGCGAAGCGGATCGACAATGAGCAGTTCTTC. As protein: CSAKRIDNEQFF.